Listed here is a single T cell receptor beta chain. The antigen this receptor binds is unknown. Per-base qualities were not stored, and no clone one base away is much larger. The reads were generated on an Illumina NovaSeq 6000. TCR cDNA was made using 5'RACE template switching, a step that added a universal primer site and unique molecular identifiers. Priming for cDNA synthesis came from both the TCR alpha and TCR beta constant segments. Libraries were amplified in two PCR steps, with sample barcodes and sequencing adapters added in the second step. Sequencing of libraries was done on Illumina HiSeq 2500 (2x100 bp) or NovaSeq (2x150 bp). The authors processed their data as follows. MIGEC was used to demultiplex reads and collapse the reads into UMI consensus sequences, and MiXCR was used for V(D)J alignment. Using edgeR on replicate PBMC samples, clonotypes were called vaccine-responding if FDR was below 0.01 and the log2 fold change was above 5 up to day 15. CD4 or CD8 identity was assigned to each bulk clonotype according to whether the clonotype was present at higher abundance in the sequenced CD4 repertoire or the sequenced CD8 repertoire. TCRdb trimmed public reads at Q25 via fastp, called clones via MiXCR and kept in-frame beta chains. Merged by CDR3 protein, the rows form single entries marked with the most common genes and DNA. Clone size and V and J calls follow TCRdb, not the original study. This sample lists hundreds of thousands of distinct CDR3 sequences; about 19% were detected once. The ten largest clones capture about a sixth of the sample.

The data derive from a study of T cells after yellow fever vaccination (dated by TCRdb to the late 2010s). Background for the entire study: The SMART-Seq v4 Ultra Low Input RNA kit was used to prepare libraries from fractions with low cell numbers. To follow T-cell clones before and after primary and booster YFV17D yellow fever vaccination, bulk TCR alpha and beta repertoires were sequenced over time. Two healthy male donors made up the cohort, one aged 18 to 30 years and the other aged 30 to 40 years. Blood samples were taken at several timepoints before and after primary and secondary immunization, and bulk PBMC replicates and cell subsets were isolated. The investigation overall reported the following: Compared with the primary T-cell response, the secondary T-cell response was faster but weaker, reaching its peak on day 5 rather than on day 15. The study included only a couple of donors, which limits how far the findings can be generalized. Most clones expanded after primary vaccination (96% of CD4 and 88% of CD8) were re-detected after the booster, suggesting that broad memory maintenance occurred. A small share of clonotypes occurred in both CD4 and CD8 compartments, likely arising from convergent recombination. Computational filtering was needed because FACS-sorted repertoires could contain abundant contaminating clonotypes from the bulk population.

Reading the label with the study, this specimen's treatment or condition is: live attenuated yellow fever vaccine strain. At every blood-draw timepoint, two biological replicates of bulk PBMCs were collected. A standard Ficoll-Paque protocol was used to isolate PBMCs from peripheral blood. TriZol was used to extract RNA from bulk PBMCs, CD4 and CD8 fractions, and dextramer-positive and dextramer-negative fractions. The germline V gene sets CDR1 to SGHTA and CDR2 to FQGNSA. The CDR3 measures 15 amino acids from cysteine to phenylalanine. The read is trimmed to its CDR3 DNA, 45 bases read in frame from base 1. V is clipped by 3 bases and J by 5 bases, and the sequence between their germline boundaries is 16 bases long.

The V and J genes are TRBV7-2 and TRBJ2-5; the D gene cannot be resolved beyond TRBD1 or TRBD2, each matching 5 bases. Source: PBMCs, taken before the yellow fever booster vaccination. This sequence was found in a man between 18 and 35 years old who received the YFV17D yellow fever vaccine. The DNA reads TGTGCCAGCAGCTTGGCCCGACGCGAGGGGGAGACCCAGTACTTC. This is translated as CASSLARREGETQYF.